A selection of T cell receptor beta chains follows, all from one sample in a study of shared clonotypes between healthy human individuals. Using immunoSEQ multiplex PCR, the repertoire was profiled, and TCRdb retains in-frame clones only, with some absent. The table lists about 1.4 million clones, 96% of them singletons. Sequencing was done on a sample of naive CD4+ T cells sorted from blood. The receptors stem from a man aged 25-45 years in good health. Both conserved end residues are part of each CDR3. The order of the fields is clone size, V gene, J gene, CDR3 protein. Rows may omit the clone size; those that give it use once, few, many or a size class.

>NA|TRBV7-9|TRBJ1-2
CASTPPEANYGYTF
>NA|TRBV9|TRBJ1-5
CASSGGGGQPQHF
>NA|TRBV2|TRBJ2-7
CASSGLAVYEQYF
>NA|TRBV4-3|TRBJ2-3
CASSQDGAGGGRDTQYF
>NA|TRBV5-1|TRBJ2-5
CASSSGLAGVPQETQYF
>NA|TRBV16|TRBJ2-1
CASSQATIAEQFF
>once|TRBV5-1|TRBJ2-3
CASSLALQTATQYF
>NA|TRBV9|TRBJ1-1
CASSVDPGPPAVNTEAFF
>once|TRBV9|TRBJ2-1
CASSVAGINEQFF
>NA|TRBV18|TRBJ2-2
CASSRQGATGELFF
>NA|TRBV6-1|TRBJ1-1
CASGEESGTEAFF
>NA|TRBV2|TRBJ1-1
CASTYTEAFF
>few|TRBV19|TRBJ2-2
CVTSGGTGELFF
>NA|TRBV5-6|TRBJ2-5
CASSWRGGWGETQYF
>once|TRBV19|TRBJ2-2
CASSIRGQNTGELFF
>NA|TRBV7-2|TRBJ2-3
CASSSDRGPTDTQYF
>NA|TRBV19|TRBJ1-4
CASSMDHSGTGSEKLFF